The clone carrying this T cell receptor beta chain came up once. The data stem from a study of control samples from healthy donors and cancer patients. Sequencing used immunoSEQ multiplex PCR; TCRdb keeps in-frame clones, though not all of them. The sample includes 75,000 to 90,000 clones, about nine tenths of them seen just once. The germline CDR1 and CDR2 sequences are SGHRS and YFSETQ. This CDR3 is 15 amino acids long. Trimming cost V 0 bases and J 3 bases; bases outside gene matches: 3. This chain connects TRBV5-1 to TRBJ1-3; 7 bases line up with TRBD1. The sample consisted of PBMCs. This clonotype originated in a woman in her forties or fifties with colorectal cancer. In DNA, the CDR3 is TGCGCCAGCAGCTTGGGACAGGGAATTGGAAACACCATATATTTT. It yields the protein CASSLGQGIGNTIYF. Drawing the rest from reference TRBV5-1 and TRBJ1-3, the complete variable domain is KAGVTQTPRYLIKTRGQQVTLSCSPISGHRSVSWYQQTPGQGLQFLFEYFSETQRNKGNFPGRFSGRQFSNSRSEMNVSTLELGDSALYLCASSLGQGIGNTIYFGEGSWLTVV.